The 25 T cell receptor beta chains reported below all come from one sample, sequenced in a study of blood T cell repertoires in COVID-19. Clones were sequenced by immunoSEQ multiplex PCR, and TCRdb holds only the in-frame ones, with some missing. This table has some 340,000 clones, around 87% appearing once. What was sequenced was PBMCs or T cells enriched from blood (not recorded which). The receptors were sampled from a young woman who had recovered from COVID-19.

Only a few counts were recorded for this clone. V is TRBV30 and J is TRBJ2-1; D gene unclear. V lost 5 bases and J lost 6, with 8 bases in between. The CDR3 is 11 residues long. The germline CDR1 and CDR2 sequences are GTSNPN and SVGIG (reference sequence). The CDR3 coding sequence is TGTGCCTGGGATCGTATCAATGAGCAGTTCTTC. This codes for CAWDRINEQFF. Drawing the rest from reference TRBV30 and TRBJ2-1, the complete variable domain is SQTIHQWPATLVQPVGSPLSLECTVEGTSNPNLYWYRQAAGRGLQLLFYSVGIGQISSEVPQNLSASRPQDRQFILSSKKLLLSDSGFYLCAWDRINEQFFGPGTRLTVL.

This rearrangement joins TRBV5-1 to TRBJ2-3; D may be TRBD2 (6 bases). There are 15 residues in the CDR3. Germline V gives CDR1 SGHRS, CDR2 YFSETQ. V was cut by 4 bases and J by 3 bases, with 15 bases left in between. CDR3 sequence (DNA): TGCGCCAGCAGCCCCCCGGCTAGCGTAACAGATACGCAGTATTTT. This gives the protein CASSPPASVTDTQYF.

The rearrangement uses TRBV27 and TRBJ2-6, with D perhaps matching TRBD2 (5 bases). Trimming took off 6 bases at V and 1 base at J, with 13 bases between the two ends. This CDR3 is 16 amino acids long. The germline gives CDR1 MNHEY, CDR2 SMNVEV (reference sequence). The CDR3 DNA reads as TGTGCCAGCAGCCACCTTCCGGGGTCTGGGGCCAACGTCCTGACTTTC. Protein product: CASSHLPGSGANVLTF.

This sequence joins TRBV19 and TRBJ2-7, with D tentatively TRBD1 (5 bases). This CDR3 spans 13 amino acids. Germline V gene sequence: CDR1 LNHDA, CDR2 SQIVND (reference sequence). Trimming took 4 bases from V and 3 from J, leaving 10 bases between them. The CDR3 coding sequence is TGTGCCAGTAGTAGGGGCCCTCTCTACGAGCAGTACTTC. Amino acids: CASSRGPLYEQYF.

V gene TRBV7-2 combines with J gene TRBJ2-7; D perhaps matches TRBD1 (6 bases). CDR3 length: 16 amino acids. V dropped 2 bases and J dropped 6 bases, with 20 bases sitting between them. CDR1 is SGHTA, CDR2 FQGNSA, per germline. The CDR3 nucleotides are TGTGCCAGCAGCTTACCTGACAACAGGGATCTACCCGAGCAGTACTTC. It codes for CASSLPDNRDLPEQYF.

The J gene is TRBJ1-5, the V gene TRBV6-5; the D is unclear. The CDR3 covers 14 residues. Germline lookup yields CDR1 MNHEY and CDR2 SVGAGI. Trimming cost V 0 bases and J 5 bases, with 8 bases left between them. The CDR3: CASSYSTWDQPQHF. The CDR3 coding sequence is TGTGCCAGCAGTTACTCGACATGGGATCAGCCCCAGCATTTT.

The chain couples TRBV19 to TRBJ1-4; D uncertain. The germline V and J ends were trimmed by 1 base and 15 bases, with 12 bases remaining between them. Germline CDR1 reads LNHDA; CDR2 reads SQIVND (reference sequence). This CDR3 comprises 12 residues. The CDR3 DNA follows: TGTGCCAGTAGTATAGTCCCAGGCGTTTTGTTTTTT. Protein product: CASSIVPGVLFF. The variable domain in full, with the rest retrieved from reference TRBV19 and TRBJ1-4, is DGGITQSPKYLFRKEGQNVTLSCEQNLNHDAMYWYRQDPGQGLRLIYYSQIVNDFQKGDIAEGYSVSREKKESFPLTVTSAQKNPTAFYLCASSIVPGVLFFGSGTQLSVL.

The chain recombines TRBV9 with TRBJ1-2, with a possible D match to TRBD1 (6 bases). The CDR3 runs to 14 residues. The germline gives CDR1 SGDLS, CDR2 YYNGEE. V lost 4 bases to trimming and J lost 3 bases, with 13 bases between them. CDR3 protein: CASSFGTGHYGYTF. In DNA, the CDR3 is TGTGCCAGCAGCTTCGGCACAGGGCACTATGGCTACACCTTC.

The chain links TRBV23-1 to TRBJ1-2; 7 bases line up with TRBD1. TRBV23-1 is an open reading frame whose function is uncertain. J gave up 6 bases and V 0 bases, and 7 bases lay outside the gene matches. The CDR3 sequence is 15 residues long. CDR3 sequence (DNA): TGCGCCAGCAGTCAATCGATAAGGGGGCCGGATGGCTACACCTTC. Translating gives CASSQSIRGPDGYTF.

The chain links TRBV7-9 to TRBJ1-1; no definite D call. The CDR3 length is 13 residues. The V gene's germline CDR1 is SEHNR and CDR2 FQNEAQ (reference sequence). V lost 2 bases to trimming and J lost 2 bases, with 6 bases between them. CDR3 DNA sequence: TGTGCCAGCAGCTTACCAGGAAACACTGAAGCTTTCTTT. Translating gives CASSLPGNTEAFF.

This chain uses TRBV9 with TRBJ2-1; TRBD2 agrees at 11 bases. With 1 base clipped from V and 3 bases from J, the junction kept 0 bases outside the gene matches. This CDR3 is 15 amino acids long. Germline V gene lookup returns CDR1 SGDLS and CDR2 YYNGEE. CDR3 sequence reads: CASSVTSGGYNEQFF. The CDR3 nucleotides are TGTGCCAGCAGCGTAACTAGCGGGGGCTACAATGAGCAGTTCTTC.

The rearrangement uses TRBV12-3 or TRBV12-4 and TRBJ1-3; tentative D call: TRBD1 (6 bases). V was pared by 6 bases and J by 4 bases, with 10 bases between. The CDR3 covers 13 residues. The CDR3, as DNA: TGTGCCAGCAGAAGAGGACAGGGAAACACCATATATTTT. The encoded protein is CASRRGQGNTIYF.

The sample holds a few counts of this clone. The chain carries TRBV10-2 and TRBJ1-2; 7 nucleotides agree with TRBD1. The CDR3 has 14 amino acids. Germline V gene lookup returns CDR1 WSHSY and CDR2 SAAADI. Unmatched junction bases numbered 3, after V lost 0 bases and J lost 5 bases. The CDR3 nucleotides read TGCGCCAGCAGTGAGTCGACAGGGAGGTATGGCTACACCTTC. This sequence encodes CASSESTGRYGYTF.

V usage is TRBV7-9 and J usage is TRBJ1-3, with D unclear. Germline V gene sequence: CDR1 SEHNR, CDR2 FQNEAQ (reference sequence). The CDR3 is 15 residues long. The V and J ends lost 3 bases and 4 bases respectively, with 13 bases between them. As DNA, the CDR3 is TGTGCCAGCAGCTTCCGGGGAACACCCGGAAACACCATATATTTT. The encoded protein is CASSFRGTPGNTIYF.

The chain employs TRBV19 and TRBJ1-5; TRBD1 might be the D (5 bases). The CDR3 is 13 residues long. V lost 4 bases and J lost 5, with 9 bases in between. Germline V gene lookup returns CDR1 LNHDA and CDR2 SQIVND (reference sequence). The CDR3 region is CASSRGVYQPQHF. The CDR3 DNA is TGTGCCAGTAGTAGGGGGGTGTATCAGCCCCAGCATTTT.

This clone was seen more than once but under ten times. V usage is TRBV5-1 and J usage is TRBJ2-7; 7 bases are a match to TRBD2. The CDR3 sequence is 14 residues long. Looked up from germline, CDR1 is SGHRS and CDR2 is YFSETQ. The V gene end was trimmed by 4 bases and the J gene end by 2 bases; junction bases not matched to a gene: 6. CDR3 DNA: TGCGCCAGCAGCCCGGGGGGAAAAGCCTACGAGCAGTACTTC. This codes for CASSPGGKAYEQYF.

The chain links TRBV6-5 to TRBJ2-7; weak D call: TRBD1 (5 bases). Trimming removed 10 bases from V and 3 bases from J, with 19 bases in between. Germline CDR1 reads MNHEY; CDR2 reads SVGAGI. This CDR3 has 14 residues. CDR3 sequence: CAIKPRTTSYEQYF. The CDR3 nucleotides are TGTGCCATCAAACCCCGGACAACCAGCTACGAGCAGTACTTC.

This CDR3 is CASSLVKGQPQHF. CDR3 sequence (DNA): TGTGCCAGCAGCTTGGTTAAGGGGCAGCCCCAGCATTTT. The chain is built from TRBV5-8 and TRBJ1-5, with D perhaps matching TRBD1 (5 bases). From germline, CDR1 is SGHTS and CDR2 YDEGEE. V gave up 0 bases and J gave up 7 bases, with 8 bases separating them. CDR3 length equals 13 residues.

V usage is TRBV5-1 and J usage is TRBJ2-3, with TRBD2 matching 9 bases. Germline-derived CDR1 and CDR2 are SGHRS and YFSETQ. The CDR3 sequence is 17 residues long. J was trimmed by 4 bases and V by 3 bases; bases with no gene match: 12. CDR3 bases: TGCGCCAGCAGCTCCCAACCTAGCGGGGACGGGGCAGATACGCAGTATTTT. Translating gives CASSSQPSGDGADTQYF.

The V gene is TRBV6-2 or TRBV6-3, the J gene TRBJ2-7; 7 bases are shared with TRBD1. The germline gives CDR1 MNHEY, CDR2 SVGEGT. The V segment lost 5 bases and the J segment 2 bases; nucleotides outside the gene matches: 12. The CDR3 length is 16 residues. The CDR3 loop is CASSQSKDRRPYEQYF. The CDR3 nucleotides are TGTGCCAGCAGTCAATCTAAGGACAGGAGACCCTACGAGCAGTACTTC.

The gene calls are TRBV7-9 and TRBJ1-6; D unclear. In germline, CDR1 is SEHNR, CDR2 FQNEAQ (reference sequence). The CDR3 covers 12 residues. V lost 1 base, J lost 9 bases, and 4 bases lay in between. This chain's CDR3 is CASSLELSPLHF. In nucleotides, the CDR3 is TGTGCCAGCAGCTTAGAGCTTTCACCCCTCCACTTT.

The V gene is TRBV9, the J gene TRBJ2-4; 9 bases fit TRBD1. The germline V gene encodes CDR1 SGDLS and CDR2 YYNGEE. The CDR3 sequence is 16 residues long. V dropped 4 bases and J dropped 9; count of bases not matched to a gene: 14. The CDR3 here is CASSPYAGTGYGIQYF. CDR3 DNA: TGTGCCAGCAGCCCCTACGCCGGGACAGGGTATGGCATTCAGTACTTC.

The chain joins TRBV7-3 to TRBJ2-2; 7 nucleotides match TRBD1. This CDR3 has 14 amino acids. The germline V gene encodes CDR1 SGHTA and CDR2 FQGTGA. Trimming at V came to 4 bases and at J to 7 bases, leaving 6 bases not matched to a gene. In DNA form, the CDR3 reads TGTGCCAGCAGCTCTAGTCCAGGGGGCGGGGAGCTGTTTTTT. Its protein product is CASSSSPGGGELFF.

The V gene is TRBV30, the J gene TRBJ2-3; 8 positions match TRBD1. V was pared by 2 bases and J by 4 bases, with 14 bases of the junction left unmatched. Germline CDR1 reads GTSNPN; CDR2 reads SVGIG (reference sequence). The CDR3 consists of 17 residues. This CDR3 reads CAWSFGQGTVGSDTQYF. The CDR3 DNA reads TGTGCCTGGAGTTTCGGACAGGGTACGGTGGGGTCAGATACGCAGTATTTT.

The chain uses TRBV7-2 and TRBJ1-2; 7 nucleotides align to TRBD1. V lost 1 base, J lost 4 bases, and 15 bases stayed unmatched. This CDR3 contains 18 residues. In germline, CDR1 is SGHTA, CDR2 FQGNSA. The CDR3 coding sequence is TGTGCCAGCAGCTTAGGTCCGGGACAGACGGCTGGCGGCTATGGCTACACCTTC. Amino acid sequence: CASSLGPGQTAGGYGYTF. The whole variable domain, filled in from reference TRBV7-2 and TRBJ1-2, reads GAGVSQSPSNKVTEKGKDVELRCDPISGHTALYWYRQSLGQGLEFLIYFQGNSAPDKSGLPSDRFSAERTGGSVSTLTIQRTQQEDSAVYLCASSLGPGQTAGGYGYTFGSGTRLTVV.